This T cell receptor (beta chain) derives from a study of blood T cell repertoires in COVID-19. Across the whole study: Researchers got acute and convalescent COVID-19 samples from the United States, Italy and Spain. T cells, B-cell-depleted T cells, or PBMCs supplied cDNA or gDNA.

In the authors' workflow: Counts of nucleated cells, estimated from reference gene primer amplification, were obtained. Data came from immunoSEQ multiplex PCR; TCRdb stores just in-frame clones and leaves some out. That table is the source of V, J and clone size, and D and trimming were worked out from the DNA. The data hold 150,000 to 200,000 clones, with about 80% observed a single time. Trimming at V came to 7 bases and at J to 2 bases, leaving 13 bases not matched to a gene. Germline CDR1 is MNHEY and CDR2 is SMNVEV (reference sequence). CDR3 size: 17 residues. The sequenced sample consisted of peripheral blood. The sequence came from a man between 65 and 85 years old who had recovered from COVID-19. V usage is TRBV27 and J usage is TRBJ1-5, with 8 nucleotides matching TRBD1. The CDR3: CASTTPGGIEGNQPQHF. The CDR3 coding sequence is TGTGCCAGCACCACACCAGGGGGCATTGAGGGCAATCAGCCCCAGCATTTT.